This T cell receptor beta chain originates from a study of shared clonotypes between healthy human individuals (dated by TCRdb to the early 2020s). With respect to the entire study: The cohort comprised a couple of women and a few men aged 18 to 49 years. Per donor, three plates each were used for CD4 naive and CD4 memory, two for CD8 naive, and one for CD8 memory. The study deeply sequenced blood TCR repertoires of about 5 healthy adults to estimate repertoire size and the extent of clonotype sharing between individuals. Each donor's leukapheresis produced roughly between roughly 0.94 and 9.5 billion PBMCs. To increase sequencing depth and limit assay-specific biases, different laboratories used diverse techniques to prepare libraries and sequence TCR repertoires. What the research found in general, with its limitations: When a handful of donors were compared, the shared fraction of clonotypes was around 4.6% for naive CD4, more than 3% for naive CD8, more than 2% for memory CD4, and about 0.36% for memory CD8. Based on pairwise subsampling, the degree of clonotype sharing among donors was expected to be affected by sequencing depth. Higher generation probabilities were observed for clonotypes shared by all four sorted-subset donors than for non-shared clonotypes. Because the study included only a small number of donors, the genetic and exposure-history diversity represented was limited. Even with the large sequencing depth, rarefaction of the sorted-subset datasets indicated that sequencing was incomplete. Only blood was sampled, and tissue TCR repertoires likely differ from those in blood. Estimated clonotype richness was generally larger for naive than for memory subsets.

A distance of 10 bases separates the germline ends of V and J, which lose 3 bases and 4 bases respectively. CDR1 LGHNA and CDR2 YSLEER are derived from the germline V gene. From its cysteine to its phenylalanine, the CDR3 spans 13 amino acids. Only the CDR3 region is kept as DNA, spanning 39 bases read in frame from base 1. Using the deep immunoSEQ assay, multiplex PCR amplified TCR CDR3 regions from genomic DNA. Extracted genomic DNA from each cell subset was spread evenly across all wells of several immunoSEQ 96-well plates, with each plate serving as a replicate. Each replicate PCR for sorted subsets received around 200 ng genomic DNA, equal to tens of thousands of T cell genomes. Purified libraries were quantified with a Qubit 3.0 fluorometer, sized on a Bioanalyzer 2100, and re-quantified with the KAPA Library Quantification kit. Every immunoSEQ 96-well plate was sequenced on a separate single-read 150-cycle Illumina NextSeq 550 flow cell. The paper's data handling went like this. Because only junctional sequences without quality scores were contained in the immunoSEQ output, filtering matching that applied to full-length reads could not be performed. Sequences were annotated with PyIR, a Python wrapper for IgBLAST v1.9, using IMGT germline references to assign V/J genes and CDR3. Reads were filtered out if the reads had weak V/J assignments (E-value above 1e-6), no CDR3, stop codons, out-of-frame junctions, or ambiguous translated residues. V3J clonotypes were defined by identical inferred V gene, J gene, and CDR3 amino acid sequence. Percentage overlap between repertoires was calculated by dividing the number of shared unique clonotypes by the size of the smaller repertoire. Three approaches were used to assess repertoire richness: RTK rarefaction, the Chao1 estimator, and Recon v2.1 estimates of unobserved clonotypes. Generation probabilities for all TCRbeta clonotypes obtained by the gDNA method from several donors were computed using OLGA. In its TCRdb copy, this immuneACCESS table keeps in-frame sequences only and misses some clones. Where compared with another copy, unresolved V genes explain less than half of these, and the others have no known cause. That table is the source of V, J and clone size, and D and trimming were worked out from the DNA. The sample data list roughly 850,000 clones, and about 96% of these were observed just once. The ten largest account for around 0.25% of the sample.

CD8 naive samples were obtained by positive selection for CCR7 among CD45RO-negative cells, yielding a CD45RA+CCR7+ population from which TemRA cells were excluded. The donors were healthy, HIV-negative adults who had no recently reported acute infections or vaccinations. Only Caucasian adults living in Nashville, Tennessee, USA were represented among the donors. Blood was collected by leukapheresis, and PBMCs were isolated by Ficoll-Histopaque density gradient centrifugation and then cryopreserved in liquid nitrogen vapor phase. Purity and quantity of every magnetically sorted T cell population were checked by analytical flow cytometry. Each sorted fraction had its genomic DNA isolated and then quantified by UV absorbance on a Nanodrop 2000c. Concerning this clone: Its recognized antigen is unknown. Qualities for individual bases were not recorded, and no much larger clone is one base off.

The sequenced material came from naive CD8+ T cells sorted from blood. Reading the label with the study, this specimen's cell subset or site is: CD45RA+CCR7+. The clonotype comes from a man aged 25 to 45 in good health. The chain links TRBV4-3 with TRBJ2-7; the D segment cannot be called with confidence. The CDR3 protein sequence reads: CASSQELLYEQYF. The nucleotide sequence is TGCGCCAGCAGCCAGGAACTACTATACGAGCAGTACTTC.